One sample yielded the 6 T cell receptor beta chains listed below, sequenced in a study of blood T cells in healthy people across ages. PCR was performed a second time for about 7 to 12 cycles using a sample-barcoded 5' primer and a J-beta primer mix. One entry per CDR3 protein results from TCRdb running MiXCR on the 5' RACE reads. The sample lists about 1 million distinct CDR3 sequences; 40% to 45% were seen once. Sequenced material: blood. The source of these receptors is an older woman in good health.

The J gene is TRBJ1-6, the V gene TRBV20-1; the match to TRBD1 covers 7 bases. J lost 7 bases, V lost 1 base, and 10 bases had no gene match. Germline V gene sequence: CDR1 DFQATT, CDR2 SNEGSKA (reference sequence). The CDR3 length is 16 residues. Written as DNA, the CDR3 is TGCAGTGCTAGAGGGGTCAAGGGACAGCAAAATTCACCCCTCCACTTT. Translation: CSARGVKGQQNSPLHF.

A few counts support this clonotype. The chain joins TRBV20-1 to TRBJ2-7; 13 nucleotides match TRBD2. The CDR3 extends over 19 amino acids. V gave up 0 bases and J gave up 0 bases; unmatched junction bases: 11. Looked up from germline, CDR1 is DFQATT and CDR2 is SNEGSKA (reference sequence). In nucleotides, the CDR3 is TGCAGTGCTAGAGATCTTGGGCGGACTAGCGGGAGAGGCTCCTACGAGCAGTACTTC. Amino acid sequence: CSARDLGRTSGRGSYEQYF.

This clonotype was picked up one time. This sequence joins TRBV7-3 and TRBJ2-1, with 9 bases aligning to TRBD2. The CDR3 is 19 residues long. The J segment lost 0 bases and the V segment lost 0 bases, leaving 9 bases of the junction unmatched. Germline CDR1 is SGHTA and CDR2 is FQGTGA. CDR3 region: CASSLTRFSGRHSYNEQFF. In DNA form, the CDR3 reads TGTGCCAGCAGCTTAACAAGGTTCAGCGGGAGGCACTCCTACAATGAGCAGTTCTTC. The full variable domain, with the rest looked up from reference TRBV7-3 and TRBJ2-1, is GAGVSQTPSNKVTEKGKYVELRCDPISGHTALYWYRQSLGQGPEFLIYFQGTGAADDSGLPNDRFFAVRPEGSVSTLKIQRTERGDSAVYLCASSLTRFSGRHSYNEQFFGPGTRLTVL.

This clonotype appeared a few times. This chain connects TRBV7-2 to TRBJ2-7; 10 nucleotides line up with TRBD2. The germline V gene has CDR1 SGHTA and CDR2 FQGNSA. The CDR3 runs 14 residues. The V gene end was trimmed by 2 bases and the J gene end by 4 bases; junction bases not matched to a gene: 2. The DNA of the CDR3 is TGTGCCAGCAGCTTAACTAGCGGGAAGTACGAGCAGTACTTC. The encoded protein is CASSLTSGKYEQYF.

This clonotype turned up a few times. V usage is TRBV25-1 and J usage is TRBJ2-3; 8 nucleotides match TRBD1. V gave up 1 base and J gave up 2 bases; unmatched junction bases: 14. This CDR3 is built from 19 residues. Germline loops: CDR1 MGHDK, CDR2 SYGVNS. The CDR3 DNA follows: TGTGCCAGCAGTGAATGGTTCTCGACAGGGGCTCCGTCCACAGATACGCAGTATTTT. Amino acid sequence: CASSEWFSTGAPSTDTQYF.

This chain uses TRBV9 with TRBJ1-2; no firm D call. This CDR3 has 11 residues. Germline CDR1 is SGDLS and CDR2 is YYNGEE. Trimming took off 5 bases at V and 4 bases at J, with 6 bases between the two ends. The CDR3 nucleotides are TGTGCCAGCAGAAGGCTCTATGGCTACACCTTC. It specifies CASRRLYGYTF.